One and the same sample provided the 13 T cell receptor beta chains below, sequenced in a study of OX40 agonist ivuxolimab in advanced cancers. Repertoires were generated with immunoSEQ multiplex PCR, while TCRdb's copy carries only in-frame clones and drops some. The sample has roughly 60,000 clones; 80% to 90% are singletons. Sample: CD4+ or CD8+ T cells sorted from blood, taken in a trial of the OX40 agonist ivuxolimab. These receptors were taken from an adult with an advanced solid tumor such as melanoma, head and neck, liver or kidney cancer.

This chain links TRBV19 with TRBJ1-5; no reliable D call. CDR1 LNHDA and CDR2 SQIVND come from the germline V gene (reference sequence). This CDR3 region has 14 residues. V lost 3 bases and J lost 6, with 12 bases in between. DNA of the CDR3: TGTGCCAGTAGTATGAGGGATTGGGTTCAGCCCCAGCATTTT. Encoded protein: CASSMRDWVQPQHF.

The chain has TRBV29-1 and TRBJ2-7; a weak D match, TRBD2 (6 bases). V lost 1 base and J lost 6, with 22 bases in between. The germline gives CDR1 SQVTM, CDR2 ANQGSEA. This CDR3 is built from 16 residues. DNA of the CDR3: TGCAGCGTTGAAGCCCCACCGGGACTGGAAAGCAGCGAGCAGTACTTC. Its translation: CSVEAPPGLESSEQYF.

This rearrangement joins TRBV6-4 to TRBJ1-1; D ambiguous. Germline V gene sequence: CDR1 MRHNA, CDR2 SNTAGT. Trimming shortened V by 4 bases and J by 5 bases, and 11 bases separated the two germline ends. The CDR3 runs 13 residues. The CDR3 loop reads CASSADPGTEAFF. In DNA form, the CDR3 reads TGTGCCAGCAGTGCTGACCCTGGGACTGAAGCTTTCTTT.

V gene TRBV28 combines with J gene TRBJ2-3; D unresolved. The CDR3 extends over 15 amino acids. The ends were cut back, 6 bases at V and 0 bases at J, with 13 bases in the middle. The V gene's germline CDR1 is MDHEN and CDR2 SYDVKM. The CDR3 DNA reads TGTGCCAGCAGATCCAACCGCGGAAGCACAGATACGCAGTATTTT. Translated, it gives CASRSNRGSTDTQYF.

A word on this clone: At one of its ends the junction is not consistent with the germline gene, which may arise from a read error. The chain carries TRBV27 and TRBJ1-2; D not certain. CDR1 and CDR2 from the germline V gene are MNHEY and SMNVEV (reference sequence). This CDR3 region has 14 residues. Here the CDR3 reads CASSVSPPNYGYTF. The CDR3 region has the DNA TGTGCCAGCAGTGTATCTCCGCCAAACTATGGCTACACCTTC.

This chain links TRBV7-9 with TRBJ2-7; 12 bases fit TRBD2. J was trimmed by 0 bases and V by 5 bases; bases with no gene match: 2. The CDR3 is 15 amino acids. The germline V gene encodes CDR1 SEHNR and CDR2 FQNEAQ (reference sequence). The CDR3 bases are TGTGCCAGCAGCAAGACTAGCGGGAGCTCCTACGAGCAGTACTTC. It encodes CASSKTSGSSYEQYF.

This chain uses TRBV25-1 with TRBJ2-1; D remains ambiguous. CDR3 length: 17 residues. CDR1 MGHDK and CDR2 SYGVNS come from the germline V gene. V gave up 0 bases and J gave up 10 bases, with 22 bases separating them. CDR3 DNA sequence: TGTGCCAGCAGTGAATATAGAGCCTGGAGCGAAAGCAACGAGCAGTTCTTC. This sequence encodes CASSEYRAWSESNEQFF.

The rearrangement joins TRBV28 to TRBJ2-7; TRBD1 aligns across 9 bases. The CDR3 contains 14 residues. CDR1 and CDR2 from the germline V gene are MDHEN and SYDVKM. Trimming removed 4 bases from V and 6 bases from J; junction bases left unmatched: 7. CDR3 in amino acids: CASSSFGTGREQYF. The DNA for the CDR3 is TGTGCCAGCAGTTCCTTTGGGACAGGGCGCGAGCAGTACTTC.

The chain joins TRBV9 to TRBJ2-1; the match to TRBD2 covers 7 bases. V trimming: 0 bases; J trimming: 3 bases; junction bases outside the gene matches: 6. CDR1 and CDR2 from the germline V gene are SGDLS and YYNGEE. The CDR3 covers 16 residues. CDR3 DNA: TGTGCCAGCAGCGTAGGGCGGGAGACTGTCTACAATGAGCAGTTCTTC. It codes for CASSVGRETVYNEQFF.

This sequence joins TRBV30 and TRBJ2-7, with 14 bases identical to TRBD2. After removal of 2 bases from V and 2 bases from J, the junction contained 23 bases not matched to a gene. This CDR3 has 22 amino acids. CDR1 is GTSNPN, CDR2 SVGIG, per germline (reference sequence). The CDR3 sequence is CAWSSYVPGRLAGGREPYEQYF. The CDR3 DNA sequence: TGTGCCTGGAGTTCCTACGTCCCAGGCCGACTAGCGGGAGGGAGAGAGCCCTACGAGCAGTACTTC.

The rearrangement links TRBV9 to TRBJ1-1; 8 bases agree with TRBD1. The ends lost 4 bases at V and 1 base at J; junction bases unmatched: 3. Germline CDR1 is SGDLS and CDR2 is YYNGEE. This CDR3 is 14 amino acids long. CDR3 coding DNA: TGTGCCAGCAGCCCCGGACAGGGGAACACTGAAGCTTTCTTT. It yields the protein CASSPGQGNTEAFF.

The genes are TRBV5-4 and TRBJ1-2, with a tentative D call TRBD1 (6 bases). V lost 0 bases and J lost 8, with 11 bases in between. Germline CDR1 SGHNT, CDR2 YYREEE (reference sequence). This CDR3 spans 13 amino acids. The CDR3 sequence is CASSLVPGEGYTF. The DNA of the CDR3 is TGTGCCAGCAGCTTGGTTCCAGGGGAAGGCTACACCTTC.

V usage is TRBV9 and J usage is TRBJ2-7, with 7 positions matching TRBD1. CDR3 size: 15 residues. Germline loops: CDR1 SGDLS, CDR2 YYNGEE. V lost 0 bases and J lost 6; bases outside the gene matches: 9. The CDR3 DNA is TGTGCCAGCAGCGTAGCGACAGGGAGTAACGGCGAGCAGTACTTC. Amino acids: CASSVATGSNGEQYF.